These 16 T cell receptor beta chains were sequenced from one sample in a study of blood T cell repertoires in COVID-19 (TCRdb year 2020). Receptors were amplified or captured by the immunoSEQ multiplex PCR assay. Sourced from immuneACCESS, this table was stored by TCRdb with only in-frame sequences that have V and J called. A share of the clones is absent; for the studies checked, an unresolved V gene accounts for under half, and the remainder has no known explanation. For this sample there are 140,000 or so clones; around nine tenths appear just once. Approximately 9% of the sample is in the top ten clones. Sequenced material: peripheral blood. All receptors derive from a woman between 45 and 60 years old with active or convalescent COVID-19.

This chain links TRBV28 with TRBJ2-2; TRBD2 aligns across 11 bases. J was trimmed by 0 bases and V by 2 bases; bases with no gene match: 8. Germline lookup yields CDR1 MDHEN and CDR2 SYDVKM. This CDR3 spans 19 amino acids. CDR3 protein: CASSLEASGGFANTGELFF. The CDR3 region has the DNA TGTGCCAGCAGTTTAGAGGCTAGCGGGGGGTTTGCGAACACCGGGGAGCTGTTTTTT.

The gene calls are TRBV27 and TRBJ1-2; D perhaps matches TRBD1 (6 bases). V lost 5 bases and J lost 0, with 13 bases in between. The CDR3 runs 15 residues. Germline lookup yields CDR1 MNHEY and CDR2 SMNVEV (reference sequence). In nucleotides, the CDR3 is TGTGCCAGCAGTCCGGCAGGACAGCCTAACTATGGCTACACCTTC. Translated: CASSPAGQPNYGYTF.

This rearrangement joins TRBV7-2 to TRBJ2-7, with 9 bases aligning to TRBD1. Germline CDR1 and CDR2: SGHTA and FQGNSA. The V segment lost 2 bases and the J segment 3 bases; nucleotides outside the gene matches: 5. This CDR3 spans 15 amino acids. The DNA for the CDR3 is TGTGCCAGCAGCTTACCCGGGACAGGGTTCTACGAGCAGTACTTC. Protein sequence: CASSLPGTGFYEQYF.

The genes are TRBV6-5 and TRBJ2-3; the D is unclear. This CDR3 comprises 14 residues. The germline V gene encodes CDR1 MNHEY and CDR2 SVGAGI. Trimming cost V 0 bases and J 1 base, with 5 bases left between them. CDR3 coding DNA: TGTGCCAGCAGTTACTCGGCGGGCACAGATACGCAGTATTTT. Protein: CASSYSAGTDTQYF.

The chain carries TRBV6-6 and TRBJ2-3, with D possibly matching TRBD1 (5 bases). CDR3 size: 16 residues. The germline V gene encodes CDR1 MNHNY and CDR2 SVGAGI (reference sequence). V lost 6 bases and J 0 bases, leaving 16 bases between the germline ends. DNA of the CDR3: TGTGCCAGCAGCCCCAGAAAAGGGGCTAGCACAGATACGCAGTATTTT. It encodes CASSPRKGASTDTQYF.

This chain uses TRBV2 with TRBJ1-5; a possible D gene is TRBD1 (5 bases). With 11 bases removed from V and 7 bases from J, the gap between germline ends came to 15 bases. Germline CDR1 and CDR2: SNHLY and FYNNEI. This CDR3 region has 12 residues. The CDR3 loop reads CAGGYGRQPQHF. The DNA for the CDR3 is TGTGCCGGGGGGTACGGTCGACAGCCCCAGCATTTT.

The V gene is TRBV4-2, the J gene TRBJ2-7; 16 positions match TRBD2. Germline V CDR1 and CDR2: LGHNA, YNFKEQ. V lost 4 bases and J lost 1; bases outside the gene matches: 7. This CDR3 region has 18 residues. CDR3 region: CASSLGTSGRASSYEQYF. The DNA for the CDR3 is TGTGCCAGCAGCCTTGGGACTAGCGGGAGGGCCTCGTCCTACGAGCAGTACTTC.

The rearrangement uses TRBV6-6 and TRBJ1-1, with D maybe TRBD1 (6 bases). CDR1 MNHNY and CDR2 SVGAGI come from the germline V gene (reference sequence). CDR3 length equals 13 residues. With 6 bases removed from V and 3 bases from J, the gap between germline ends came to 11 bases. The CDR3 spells CASSFRQDTEAFF. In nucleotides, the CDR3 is TGTGCCAGCAGCTTCAGACAGGACACTGAAGCTTTCTTT.

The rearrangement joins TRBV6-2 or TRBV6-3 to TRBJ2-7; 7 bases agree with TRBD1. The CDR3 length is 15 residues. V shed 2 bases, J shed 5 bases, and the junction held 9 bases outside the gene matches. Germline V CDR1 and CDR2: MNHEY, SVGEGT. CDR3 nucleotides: TGTGCCAGCAGTTACGGGGACAGAAGGTCGGACGAGCAGTACTTC. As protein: CASSYGDRRSDEQYF.

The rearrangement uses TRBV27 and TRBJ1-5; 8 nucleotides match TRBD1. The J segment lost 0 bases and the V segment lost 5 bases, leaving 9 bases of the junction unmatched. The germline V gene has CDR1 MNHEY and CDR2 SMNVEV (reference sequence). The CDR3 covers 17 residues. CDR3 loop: CASSPGTGGHSNQPQHF. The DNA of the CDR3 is TGTGCCAGCAGTCCCGGGACAGGCGGACATAGCAATCAGCCCCAGCATTTT.

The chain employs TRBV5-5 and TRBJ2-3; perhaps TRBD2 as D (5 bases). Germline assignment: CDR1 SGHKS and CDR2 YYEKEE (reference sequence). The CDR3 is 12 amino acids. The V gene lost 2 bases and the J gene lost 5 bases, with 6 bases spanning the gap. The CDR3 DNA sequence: TGTGCCAGCAGCTTCGGACTAGATACGCAGTATTTT. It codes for CASSFGLDTQYF.

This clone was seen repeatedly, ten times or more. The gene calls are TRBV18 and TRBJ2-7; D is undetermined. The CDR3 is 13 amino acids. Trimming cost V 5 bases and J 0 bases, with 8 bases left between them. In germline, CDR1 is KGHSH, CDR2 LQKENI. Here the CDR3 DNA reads TGTGCCAGCTCAGTCGACATCTCCTACGAGCAGTACTTC. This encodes CASSVDISYEQYF. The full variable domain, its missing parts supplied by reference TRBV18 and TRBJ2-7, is NAGVMQNPRHLVRRRGQEARLRCSPMKGHSHVYWYRQLPEEGLKFMVYLQKENIIDESGMPKERFSAEFPKEGPSILRIQQVVRGDSAAYFCASSVDISYEQYFGPGTRLTVT.

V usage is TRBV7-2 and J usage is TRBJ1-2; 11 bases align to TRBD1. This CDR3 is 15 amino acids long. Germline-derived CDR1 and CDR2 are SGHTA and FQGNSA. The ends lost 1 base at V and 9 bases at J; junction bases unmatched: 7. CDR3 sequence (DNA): TGTGCCAGCAGCTTAGGTGGGACAGGGGGTATGCGCTACACCTTC. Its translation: CASSLGGTGGMRYTF.

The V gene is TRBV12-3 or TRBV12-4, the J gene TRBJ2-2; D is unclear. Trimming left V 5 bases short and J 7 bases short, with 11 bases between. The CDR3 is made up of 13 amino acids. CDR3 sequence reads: CASSNMWSGELFF. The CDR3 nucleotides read TGTGCCAGCAGTAATATGTGGAGCGGGGAGCTGTTTTTT.

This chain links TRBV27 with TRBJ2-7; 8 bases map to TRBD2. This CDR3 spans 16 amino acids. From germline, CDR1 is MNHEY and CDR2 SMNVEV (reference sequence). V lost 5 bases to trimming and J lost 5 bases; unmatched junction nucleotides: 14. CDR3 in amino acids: CASSPLLLAAAHEQYF. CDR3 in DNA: TGTGCCAGCAGTCCCCTATTACTAGCGGCCGCCCACGAGCAGTACTTC.

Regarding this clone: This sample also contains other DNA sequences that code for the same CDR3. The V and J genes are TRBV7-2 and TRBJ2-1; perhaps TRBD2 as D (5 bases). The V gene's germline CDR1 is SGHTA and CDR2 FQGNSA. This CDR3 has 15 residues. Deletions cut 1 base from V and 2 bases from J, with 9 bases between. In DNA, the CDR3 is TGTGCCAGCAGCTTAGGCGGCGGGCCCTACAATGAGCAGTTCTTC. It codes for CASSLGGGPYNEQFF.